This TCR beta chain was recorded in a study of blood T cell repertoires in COVID-19. As for the study in general: The study drew acute and convalescent COVID-19 samples from the United States, Italy and Spain. T cells, B-cell-depleted T cells, or PBMCs supplied cDNA or gDNA.

Source study methods: Reference gene primer amplification gave nucleated cell count estimates. TCRdb's copy holds only in-frame clones and misses some; the assay was immunoSEQ multiplex PCR. V, J and clone size derive from that table, while D and trimming were established from the DNA sequence. The table has 300,000 to 350,000 clones, around 90% seen once. This clone has more than one count but fewer than ten. The V end was cut by 2 bases, the J end by 4 bases, with 12 bases between. Germline V gives CDR1 KGHSH, CDR2 LQKENI. The CDR3 is 14 amino acids. The specimen was peripheral blood. The rearrangement uses TRBV18 and TRBJ2-7; TRBD2 is a possible D gene (5 bases). The sequence was collected from a man between 18 and 29 years old with active or convalescent COVID-19. As DNA, the CDR3 is TGTGCCAGCTCACCAATGGACGGAGGATACGAGCAGTACTTC. The encoded protein is CASSPMDGGYEQYF.